This T cell receptor (beta chain) was recorded in a study of CD8+CD57+ T cells in acquired aplastic anemia. Background on the study: Sorted CD4+ plus CD8+ cells gave DNA averaging around 3 ug.

Profiling of TCR beta VDJ combinations and CDR3 sequences used genomic DNA as template. Via MiXCR, TCRdb re-called the reads, giving one row per CDR3 protein. The profile shows 250,000 or so distinct CDR3 sequences, approximately 50% of them singletons. Findings of the study overall: Between patients and controls, CD8+ Simpson's diversity did not vary significantly.

Losses at the gene ends were 5 bases for V and 8 bases for J; bases not matched to a gene: 2. Germline CDR1 reads SGHRS; CDR2 reads YFSETQ. This CDR3 comprises 13 residues. This clonotype showed up many times. The target antigen is unknown. Only patients with CD8+CD57+ cell expansion on flow cytometry were chosen for sequencing. All patients had severe acquired aplastic anemia. No patient had been given any therapy when blood was sampled. The receptor was isolated from a human donor with aplastic anemia. V is TRBV5-1 and J is TRBJ2-1; 12 bases are shared with TRBD2. Material: sorted CD4+, CD8+, or CD8+CD57+ T cells (not recorded which) from PBMCs. CDR3 sequence: CASRGTSGHEQFF. CDR3 DNA: TGCGCCAGCAGGGGGACTAGCGGGCATGAGCAGTTCTTC.